This T cell receptor beta chain derives from a study of blood T cell repertoires in COVID-19. TCRdb's table, derived via immunoSEQ multiplex PCR, lists solely in-frame clones and lacks some. The profile shows roughly 40,000 clones, around 84% of them singletons. This CDR3 has 14 amino acids. In germline, CDR1 is KGHSY, CDR2 FQNENV. Trimming took off 0 bases at V and 2 bases at J, with 5 bases between the two ends. This TCR derives from a man aged 65-85 years with acute or convalescent COVID-19. Material for sequencing was peripheral blood. The V and J genes are TRBV16 and TRBJ1-5; D may be TRBD1 (5 bases). As DNA, the CDR3 is TGTGCCAGCAGCCAATCAGGGGGCAATCAGCCCCAGCATTTT. This encodes CASSQSGGNQPQHF.